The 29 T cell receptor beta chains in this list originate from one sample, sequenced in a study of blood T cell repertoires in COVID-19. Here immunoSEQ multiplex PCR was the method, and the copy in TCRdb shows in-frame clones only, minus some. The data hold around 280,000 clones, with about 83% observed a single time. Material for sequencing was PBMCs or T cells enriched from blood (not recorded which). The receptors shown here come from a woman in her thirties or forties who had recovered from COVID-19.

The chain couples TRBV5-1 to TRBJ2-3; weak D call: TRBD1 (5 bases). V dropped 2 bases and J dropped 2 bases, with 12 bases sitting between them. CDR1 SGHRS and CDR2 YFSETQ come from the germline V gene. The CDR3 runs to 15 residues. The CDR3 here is CASSFGGALTDTQYF. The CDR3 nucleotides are TGCGCCAGCAGCTTTGGTGGGGCCCTCACAGATACGCAGTATTTT.

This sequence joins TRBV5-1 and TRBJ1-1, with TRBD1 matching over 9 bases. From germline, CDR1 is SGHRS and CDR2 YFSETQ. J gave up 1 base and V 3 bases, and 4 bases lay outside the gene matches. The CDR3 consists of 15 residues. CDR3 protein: CASSSGTGTNTEAFF. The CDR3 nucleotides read TGCGCCAGCAGCTCCGGGACAGGGACGAACACTGAAGCTTTCTTT.

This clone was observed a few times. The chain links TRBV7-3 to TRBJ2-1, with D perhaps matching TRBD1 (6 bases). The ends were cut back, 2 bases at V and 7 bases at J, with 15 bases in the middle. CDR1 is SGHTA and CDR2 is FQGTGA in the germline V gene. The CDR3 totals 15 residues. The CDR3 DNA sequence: TGTGCCAGCAGCTTAGGTGGGGGAGACAGGAATGAGCAGTTCTTC. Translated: CASSLGGGDRNEQFF.

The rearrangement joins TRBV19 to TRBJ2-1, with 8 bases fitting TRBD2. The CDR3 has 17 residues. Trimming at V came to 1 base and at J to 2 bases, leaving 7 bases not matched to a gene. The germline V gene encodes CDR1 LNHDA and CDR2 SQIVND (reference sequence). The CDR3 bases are TGTGCCAGTAGTATAGGGGGGAGCGGGAGAACCTACAATGAGCAGTTCTTC. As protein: CASSIGGSGRTYNEQFF.

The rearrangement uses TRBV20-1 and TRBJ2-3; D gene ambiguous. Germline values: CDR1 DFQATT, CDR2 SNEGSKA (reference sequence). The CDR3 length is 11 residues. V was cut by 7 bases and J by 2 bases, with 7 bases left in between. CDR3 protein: CSGADTDTQYF. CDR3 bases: TGCAGTGGGGCAGACACAGATACGCAGTATTTT.

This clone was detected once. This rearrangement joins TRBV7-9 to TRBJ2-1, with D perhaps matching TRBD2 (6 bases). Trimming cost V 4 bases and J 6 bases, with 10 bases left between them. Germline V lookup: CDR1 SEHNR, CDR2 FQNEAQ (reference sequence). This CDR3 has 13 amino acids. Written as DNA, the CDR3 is TGTGCCAGCAGCTCGGGGGTTGGCAATGAGCAGTTCTTC. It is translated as CASSSGVGNEQFF.

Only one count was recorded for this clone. The CDR3 spells CASSQDGTSGAKNIQYF. As DNA, the CDR3 is TGCGCCAGCAGCCAAGATGGGACTAGCGGAGCCAAAAACATTCAGTACTTC. The V and J genes are TRBV4-1 and TRBJ2-4; 11 bases agree with TRBD2. The CDR3 is made up of 17 amino acids. CDR1 is MGHRA and CDR2 is YSYEKL in the germline V gene. With V trimmed by 0 bases and J by 0 bases, 1 base remained unmatched.

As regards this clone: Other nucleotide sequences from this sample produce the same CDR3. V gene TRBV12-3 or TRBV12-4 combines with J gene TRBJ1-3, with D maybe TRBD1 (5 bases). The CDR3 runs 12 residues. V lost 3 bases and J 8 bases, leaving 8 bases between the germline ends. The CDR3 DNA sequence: TGTGCCAGCAGTTTGGGGGGGTACACCATATATTTT. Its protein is CASSLGGYTIYF.

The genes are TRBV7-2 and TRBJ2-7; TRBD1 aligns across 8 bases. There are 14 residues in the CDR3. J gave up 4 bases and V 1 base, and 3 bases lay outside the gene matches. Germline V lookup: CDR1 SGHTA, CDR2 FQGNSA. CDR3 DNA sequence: TGTGCCAGCAGCTTAGGAGACAGGGGTTACGAGCAGTACTTC. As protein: CASSLGDRGYEQYF.

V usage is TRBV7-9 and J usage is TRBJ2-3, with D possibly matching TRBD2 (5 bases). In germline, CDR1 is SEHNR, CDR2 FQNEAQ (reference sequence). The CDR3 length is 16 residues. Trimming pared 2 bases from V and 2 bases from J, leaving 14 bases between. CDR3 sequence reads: CASSLRASRDTDTQYF. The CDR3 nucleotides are TGTGCCAGCAGCTTACGCGCGTCTCGGGACACAGATACGCAGTATTTT.

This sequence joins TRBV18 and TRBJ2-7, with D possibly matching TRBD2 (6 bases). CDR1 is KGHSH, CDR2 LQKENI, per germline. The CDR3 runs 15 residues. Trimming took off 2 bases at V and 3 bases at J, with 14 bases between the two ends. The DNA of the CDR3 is TGTGCCAGCTCACCAGTAGGGCCGGGGGTCTACGAGCAGTACTTC. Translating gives CASSPVGPGVYEQYF.

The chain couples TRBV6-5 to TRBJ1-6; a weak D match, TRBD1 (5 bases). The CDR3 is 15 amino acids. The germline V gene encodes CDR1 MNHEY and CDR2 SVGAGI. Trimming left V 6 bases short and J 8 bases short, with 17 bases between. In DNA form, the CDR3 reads TGTGCCAGCAGAGGCATAAGTATAGGGGATTCACCCCTCCACTTT. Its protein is CASRGISIGDSPLHF.

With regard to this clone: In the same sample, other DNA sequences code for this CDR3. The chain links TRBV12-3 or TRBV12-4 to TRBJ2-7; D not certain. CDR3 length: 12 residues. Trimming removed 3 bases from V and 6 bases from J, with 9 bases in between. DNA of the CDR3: TGTGCCAGCAGTTTGAATCGGGTCGAGCAGTACTTC. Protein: CASSLNRVEQYF.

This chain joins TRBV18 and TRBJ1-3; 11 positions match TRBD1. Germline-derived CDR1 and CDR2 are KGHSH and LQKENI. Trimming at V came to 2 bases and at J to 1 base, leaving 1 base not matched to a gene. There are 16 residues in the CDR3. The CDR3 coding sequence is TGTGCCAGCTCACCAGGGACAGGGGGATCTGGAAACACCATATATTTT. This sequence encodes CASSPGTGGSGNTIYF.

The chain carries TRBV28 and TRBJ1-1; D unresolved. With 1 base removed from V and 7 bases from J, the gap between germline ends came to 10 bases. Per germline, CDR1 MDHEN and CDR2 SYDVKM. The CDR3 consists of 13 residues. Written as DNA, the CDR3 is TGTGCCAGCAGTTTATCTGGCTTGAATGAAGCTTTCTTT. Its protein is CASSLSGLNEAFF. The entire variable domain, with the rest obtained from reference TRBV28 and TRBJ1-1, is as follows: DVKVTQSSRYLVKRTGEKVFLECVQDMDHENMFWYRQDPGLGLRLIYFSYDVKMKEKGDIPEGYSVSREKKERFSLILESASTNQTSMYLCASSLSGLNEAFFGQGTRLTVV.

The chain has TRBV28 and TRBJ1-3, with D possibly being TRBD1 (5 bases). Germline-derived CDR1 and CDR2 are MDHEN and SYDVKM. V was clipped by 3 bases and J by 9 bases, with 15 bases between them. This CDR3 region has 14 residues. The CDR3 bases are TGTGCCAGCAGTTTTCAGGGTGTGGGTGGCACCATATATTTT. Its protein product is CASSFQGVGGTIYF. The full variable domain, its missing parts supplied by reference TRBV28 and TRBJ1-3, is DVKVTQSSRYLVKRTGEKVFLECVQDMDHENMFWYRQDPGLGLRLIYFSYDVKMKEKGDIPEGYSVSREKKERFSLILESASTNQTSMYLCASSFQGVGGTIYFGEGSWLTVV.

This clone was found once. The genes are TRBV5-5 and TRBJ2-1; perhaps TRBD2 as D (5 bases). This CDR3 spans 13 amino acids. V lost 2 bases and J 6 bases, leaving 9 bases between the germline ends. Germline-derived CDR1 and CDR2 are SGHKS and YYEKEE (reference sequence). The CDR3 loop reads CASSLLVGNEQFF. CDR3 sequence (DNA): TGTGCCAGCAGCTTACTAGTGGGCAATGAGCAGTTCTTC.

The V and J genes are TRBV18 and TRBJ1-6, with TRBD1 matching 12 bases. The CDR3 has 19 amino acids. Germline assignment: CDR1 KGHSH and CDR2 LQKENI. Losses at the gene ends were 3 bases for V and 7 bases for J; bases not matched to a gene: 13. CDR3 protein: CASSPRGTGGTGANSPLHF. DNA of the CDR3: TGTGCCAGCTCACCTAGAGGGACAGGGGGCACGGGAGCGAATTCACCCCTCCACTTT.

This chain's CDR3 is CASRPQGWNSPLHF. In DNA form, the CDR3 reads TGTGCCAGCAGGCCCCAGGGGTGGAATTCACCCCTCCACTTT. The chain employs TRBV27 and TRBJ1-6; possibly TRBD1 for D (6 bases). CDR3 length: 14 amino acids. The germline V gene has CDR1 MNHEY and CDR2 SMNVEV (reference sequence). Trimming pared 6 bases from V and 7 bases from J, leaving 13 bases between.

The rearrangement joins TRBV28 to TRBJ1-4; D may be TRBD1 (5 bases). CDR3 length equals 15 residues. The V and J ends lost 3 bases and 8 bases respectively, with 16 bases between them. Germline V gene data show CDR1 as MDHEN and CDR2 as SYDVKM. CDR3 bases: TGTGCCAGCAGTTTTTTAGGGACTCCGGCGGAAAAACTGTTTTTT. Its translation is CASSFLGTPAEKLFF.

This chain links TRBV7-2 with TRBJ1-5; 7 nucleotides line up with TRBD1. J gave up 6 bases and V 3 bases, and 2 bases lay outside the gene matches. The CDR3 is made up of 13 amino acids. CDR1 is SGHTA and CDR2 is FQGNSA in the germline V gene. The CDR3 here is CASSFRDSQPQHF. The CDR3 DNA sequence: TGTGCCAGCAGCTTTAGGGACAGTCAGCCCCAGCATTTT.

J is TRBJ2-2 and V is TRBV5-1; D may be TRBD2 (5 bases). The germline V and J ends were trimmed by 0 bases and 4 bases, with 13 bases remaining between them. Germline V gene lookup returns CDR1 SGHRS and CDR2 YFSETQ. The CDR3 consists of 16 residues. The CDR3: CASSLAVAGATGELFF. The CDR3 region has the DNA TGCGCCAGCAGCTTGGCCGTGGCGGGCGCCACCGGGGAGCTGTTTTTT.

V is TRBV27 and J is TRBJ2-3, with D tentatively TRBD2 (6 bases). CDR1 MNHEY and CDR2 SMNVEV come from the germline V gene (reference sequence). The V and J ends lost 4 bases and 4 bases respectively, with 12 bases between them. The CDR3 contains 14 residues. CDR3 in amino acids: CASSSEGRPDTQYF. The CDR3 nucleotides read TGTGCCAGCAGTTCGGAGGGTCGGCCAGATACGCAGTATTTT.

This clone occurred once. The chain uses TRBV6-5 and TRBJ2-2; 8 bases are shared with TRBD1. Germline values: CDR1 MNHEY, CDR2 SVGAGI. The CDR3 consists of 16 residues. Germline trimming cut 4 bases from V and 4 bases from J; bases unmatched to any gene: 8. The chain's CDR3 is CASSLQGASSTGELFF. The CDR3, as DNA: TGTGCCAGCAGTTTGCAGGGGGCTTCTTCCACCGGGGAGCTGTTTTTT.

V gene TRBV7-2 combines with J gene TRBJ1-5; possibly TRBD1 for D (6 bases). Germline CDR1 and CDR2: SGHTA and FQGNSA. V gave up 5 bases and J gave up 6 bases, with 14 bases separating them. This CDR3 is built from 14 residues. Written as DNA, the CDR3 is TGTGCCAGCAGCAGGAGTCAGGGGCTTCAGCCCCAGCATTTT. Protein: CASSRSQGLQPQHF.

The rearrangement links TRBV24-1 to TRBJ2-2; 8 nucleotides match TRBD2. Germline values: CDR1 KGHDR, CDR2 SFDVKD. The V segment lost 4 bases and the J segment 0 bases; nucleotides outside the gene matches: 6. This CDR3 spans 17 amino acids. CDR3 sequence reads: CATSDPTSGSNTGELFF. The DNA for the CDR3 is TGTGCCACCAGTGACCCAACTAGCGGATCGAACACCGGGGAGCTGTTTTTT.

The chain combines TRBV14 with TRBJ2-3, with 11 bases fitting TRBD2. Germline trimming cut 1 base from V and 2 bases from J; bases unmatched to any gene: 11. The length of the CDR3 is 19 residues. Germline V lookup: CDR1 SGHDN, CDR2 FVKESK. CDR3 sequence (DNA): TGTGCCAGCAGCCAAGTAGGGCTAGCGGGAGGTTCCCACACAGATACGCAGTATTTT. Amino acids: CASSQVGLAGGSHTDTQYF. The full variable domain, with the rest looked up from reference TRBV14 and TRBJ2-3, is EAGVTQFPSHSVIEKGQTVTLRCDPISGHDNLYWYRRVMGKEIKFLLHFVKESKQDESGMPNNRFLAERTGGTYSTLKVQPAELEDSGVYFCASSQVGLAGGSHTDTQYFGPGTRLTVL.

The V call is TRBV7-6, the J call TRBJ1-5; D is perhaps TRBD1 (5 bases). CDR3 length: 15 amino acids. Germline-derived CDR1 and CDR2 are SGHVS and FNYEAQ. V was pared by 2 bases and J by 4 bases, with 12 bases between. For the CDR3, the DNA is TGTGCCAGCAGCTTATCCGGGGGAGGGAATCAGCCCCAGCATTTT. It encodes CASSLSGGGNQPQHF.

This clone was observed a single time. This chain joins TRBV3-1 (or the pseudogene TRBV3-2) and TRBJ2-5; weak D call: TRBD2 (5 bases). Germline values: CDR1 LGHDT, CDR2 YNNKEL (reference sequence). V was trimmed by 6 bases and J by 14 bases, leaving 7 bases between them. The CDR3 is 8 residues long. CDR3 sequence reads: CASRRLYF. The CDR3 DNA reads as TGTGCCAGCAGGAGACTATACTTC.